Listed here are 18 T cell receptor beta chains from one sample, sequenced in a study of control samples from healthy donors and cancer patients. Generated by immunoSEQ multiplex PCR, the TCRdb table keeps only in-frame clones and is missing some. The sample includes 200,000 or so clones, roughly 94% of them seen just once. The sequenced sample was blood. The receptors here all came from a man over 45 in good health.

This clone was seen a single time. The V and J genes are TRBV13 and TRBJ2-3; unclear D gene. V lost 6 bases and J lost 5, with 12 bases in between. Germline V gene lookup returns CDR1 PRHDT and CDR2 FYEKMQ (reference sequence). This CDR3 contains 13 residues. The CDR3 DNA reads TGTGCCAGCAGTTCAAATGAGTTAGATACGCAGTATTTT. This gives the protein CASSSNELDTQYF.

V gene TRBV18 combines with J gene TRBJ1-5; the match to TRBD1 covers 10 bases. CDR3 size: 15 residues. Germline lookup yields CDR1 KGHSH and CDR2 LQKENI. V lost 3 bases, J lost 7 bases, and 6 bases stayed unmatched. CDR3: CASSPDRGQRQPQHF. The CDR3 DNA is TGTGCCAGCTCACCCGACAGGGGGCAACGGCAGCCCCAGCATTTT.

This clone was detected only once. This chain uses TRBV19 with TRBJ1-2; no clear D. V was pared by 11 bases and J by 4 bases, with 14 bases between. Germline V gives CDR1 LNHDA, CDR2 SQIVND (reference sequence). The CDR3 has 12 amino acids. CDR3 in amino acids: CALRSGSYGYTF. The CDR3 DNA sequence: TGTGCCTTGAGGTCGGGCTCCTATGGCTACACCTTC.

The CDR3, as DNA: TGTGCCAGCACCAGAGACACCCTATTCCTCCACTTT. Residues: CASTRDTLFLHF. This chain joins TRBV12-3 or TRBV12-4 and TRBJ1-6; D gene unclear. V was pared by 7 bases and J by 15 bases, with 16 bases between. The CDR3 contains 12 residues.

The rearrangement links TRBV5-1 to TRBJ2-1; no clear D. V gave up 2 bases and J gave up 3 bases, with 9 bases separating them. CDR1 and CDR2 from the germline V gene are SGHRS and YFSETQ. This CDR3 spans 14 amino acids. CDR3 sequence (DNA): TGCGCCAGCAGCTTAGAGCCTCTCTACAATGAGCAGTTCTTC. It codes for CASSLEPLYNEQFF.

This chain links TRBV6-5 with TRBJ1-5, with D hard to call. Between the trimmed V and J ends, which lost 10 bases and 3 bases, there was a span of 16 bases. The CDR3 length is 14 residues. The germline V gene encodes CDR1 MNHEY and CDR2 SVGAGI. CDR3 coding DNA: TGTGCCACTACACTTACCTCCCACAATCAGCCCCAGCATTTT. This translates into CATTLTSHNQPQHF.

The rearrangement joins TRBV2 to TRBJ2-7; D could derive from TRBD1 or TRBD2 (5 bases each). The length of the CDR3 is 13 residues. Germline V gene lookup returns CDR1 SNHLY and CDR2 FYNNEI. Trimming left V 8 bases short and J 3 bases short, with 14 bases between. This chain's CDR3 is CASEASGLYEQYV. The DNA for the CDR3 is TGTGCCAGCGAGGCCTCGGGGCTCTACGAGCAGTACGTC.

This clone has only one observation. The chain uses TRBV6-5 and TRBJ1-4; 8 bases map to TRBD1. The CDR3 covers 12 residues. The germline gives CDR1 MNHEY, CDR2 SVGAGI. J gave up 16 bases and V 9 bases, and 13 bases lay outside the gene matches. CDR3 in amino acids: CASKRAGGNQFF. CDR3 DNA: TGTGCCAGTAAGCGGGCAGGGGGCAACCAGTTTTTT.

The CDR3 is CANSRGTEAFF. The DNA of the CDR3 is TGTGCCAACTCTAGGGGCACTGAAGCTTTCTTT. This chain uses TRBV7-9 with TRBJ1-1, with D maybe TRBD1 (5 bases). Germline CDR1 SEHNR, CDR2 FQNEAQ (reference sequence). V shed 10 bases and J shed 4 bases, with 10 bases lying between them. The CDR3 has 11 amino acids.

The sample holds one count of this clone. The chain links TRBV11-2 to TRBJ2-3; D may be TRBD1 (6 bases). The V end was cut by 0 bases, the J end by 4 bases, with 14 bases between. Germline lookup yields CDR1 SGHAT and CDR2 FQNNGV. CDR3 size: 16 residues. The CDR3 region is CASSLDYRAGADTQYF. CDR3 DNA sequence: TGTGCCAGCAGCTTAGACTACAGGGCGGGCGCAGATACGCAGTATTTT.

This clone has a single count. The chain joins TRBV7-3 to TRBJ1-2, with D hard to call. V lost 9 bases to trimming and J lost 6 bases, with 20 bases between them. The CDR3 is made up of 14 amino acids. Germline CDR1 reads SGHTA; CDR2 reads FQGTGA. CDR3 residues: CASLARSWCDGYTF. CDR3 nucleotides: TGTGCCAGTCTGGCCCGGTCCTGGTGTGATGGCTACACCTTC.

Note on this clone: Other DNA sequences in this specimen translate into the identical CDR3. The chain joins TRBV5-1 to TRBJ2-3; D unclear. Germline V gene sequence: CDR1 SGHRS, CDR2 YFSETQ. CDR3 length equals 11 residues. Deletions cut 5 bases from V and 6 bases from J, with 7 bases between. This CDR3 reads CASSLLDTQYF. CDR3 DNA sequence: TGCGCCAGCAGTCTTCTGGATACGCAGTATTTT.

Notes on this clone: Germline and junction disagree at one end, which may indicate a read error. The V gene is TRBV27, the J gene TRBJ2-7; 10 nucleotides match TRBD2. The CDR3 extends over 14 amino acids. CDR1 MNHEY and CDR2 SMNVEV come from the germline V gene (reference sequence). The CDR3, as DNA: TGCGAAAATACCAGCGGGGGGGCAAGTTACGAGCAGTACTTC. This codes for CENTSGGASYEQYF.

This clone was observed a single time. The chain carries TRBV5-8 and TRBJ1-5; 9 nucleotides align to TRBD1. With 0 bases clipped from V and 6 bases from J, the junction kept 10 bases outside the gene matches. In germline, CDR1 is SGHTS, CDR2 YDEGEE. The CDR3 has 17 residues. Written as DNA, the CDR3 is TGTGCCAGCAGCTTGGCGACAGGGGGATTGGCACTTCAGCCCCAGCATTTT. It specifies CASSLATGGLALQPQHF. Full variable domain (remainder filled in from reference TRBV5-8 and TRBJ1-5): EAGVTQSPTHLIKTRGQQATLRCSPISGHTSVYWYQQALGLGLQFLLWYDEGEERNRGNFPPRFSGRQFPNYSSELNVNALELEDSALYLCASSLATGGLALQPQHFGDGTRLSIL.

The V gene is TRBV29-1, the J gene TRBJ1-2; 7 bases are a match to TRBD1. CDR1 is SQVTM and CDR2 is ANQGSEA in the germline V gene. This CDR3 has 12 amino acids. Unmatched junction bases numbered 5, after V lost 5 bases and J lost 5 bases. In DNA, the CDR3 is TGCAGCGTTATAGGGGGCGGATATGGCTACACCTTC. Its protein product is CSVIGGGYGYTF.

The V and J genes are TRBV28 and TRBJ1-5; no firm D call. V lost 4 bases and J lost 4, with 11 bases in between. The CDR3 has 14 amino acids. Germline V gene sequence: CDR1 MDHEN, CDR2 SYDVKM. The CDR3 DNA reads as TGTGCCAGCAGTTCCTCCGCATCAAATCAGCCCCAGCATTTT. Translating it yields CASSSSASNQPQHF. The variable domain in full, completed from reference TRBV28 and TRBJ1-5, reads DVKVTQSSRYLVKRTGEKVFLECVQDMDHENMFWYRQDPGLGLRLIYFSYDVKMKEKGDIPEGYSVSREKKERFSLILESASTNQTSMYLCASSSSASNQPQHFGDGTRLSIL.

The chain links TRBV19 to TRBJ1-2; a weak D match, TRBD1 (5 bases). CDR1 is LNHDA, CDR2 SQIVND, per germline (reference sequence). V was clipped by 7 bases and J by 8 bases, with 23 bases between them. This CDR3 comprises 15 residues. The CDR3 loop reads CASITTGVTPGGYTF. Written as DNA, the CDR3 is TGTGCCAGTATCACCACGGGGGTCACCCCGGGAGGCTACACCTTC.

The CDR3 region is CASHESPGAGNTIYF. The CDR3 nucleotides read TGTGCCAGCCATGAATCTCCGGGGGCTGGAAACACCATATATTTT. This sequence joins TRBV21-1 and TRBJ1-3. TRBV21-1 is annotated as a pseudogene. The CDR3 runs to 15 residues.